This T cell receptor beta chain was captured in a study of T cell responses to AZD1222 COVID-19 vaccine. The protocol was immunoSEQ multiplex PCR, while the TCRdb copy is restricted to in-frame clones and leaves out a portion. The profile shows 90,000 to 130,000 clones, around nine tenths of them singletons. Germline V CDR1 and CDR2: GTSNPN, SVGIG (reference sequence). V dropped 2 bases and J dropped 7 bases, with 12 bases sitting between them. The CDR3 is made up of 14 amino acids. The material was peripheral blood, obtained on day 0 of MenACWY control vaccination. This chain joins TRBV30 and TRBJ1-6, with D possibly being TRBD1 (5 bases). The origin of this receptor is an adult in good health. CDR3 protein: CAWSSGLGNSPLHF. CDR3 nucleotides: TGTGCCTGGAGTTCGGGACTGGGGAATTCACCCCTCCACTTT.